This T cell receptor (beta chain) was found in a study of cytomegalovirus exposure and HLA in healthy donors. For this clone: Its target is unknown.

Study-level points and caveats: Previous analysis showed most TCR beta V segments were productive about 87% or about 30% of the time.

PCR amplification relied on 60 Vbeta primers (plus 13 Jbeta primers). Profiling relied on immunoSEQ multiplex PCR, and the TCRdb table lists in-frame clones only, not all of them. The sample carries approximately 120,000 clones, under 85% recorded once. The germline V and J ends were trimmed by 2 bases and 1 base, with 10 bases remaining between them. Per the germline V gene, CDR1 is SGDLS and CDR2 is YYNGEE. The CDR3 length is 14 residues. Sequencing used PBMCs. This chain links TRBV9 with TRBJ2-7; D is undetermined. This clonotype originated in a man aged 35-49 years in good health and CMV-seronegative. CDR3 sequence: CASSVDGVSYEQYF. CDR3 nucleotides: TGTGCCAGCAGCGTGGATGGAGTTTCCTACGAGCAGTACTTC.